This TCR beta chain emerged from a study of T cell responses to AZD1222 COVID-19 vaccine. Study-wide context: Researchers grouped second doses given at about 4 or about 12 weeks into one pool.

The germline gives CDR1 SQVTM, CDR2 ANQGSEA. This CDR3 has 12 residues. Trimming cost V 3 bases and J 9 bases; bases outside gene matches: 7. The table came from immunoSEQ multiplex PCR; TCRdb's copy has only in-frame clones and leaves some out. Of roughly 120,000 clones in the sample, roughly 89% were seen once. Sequencing used peripheral blood, obtained on day 0 of AZD1222 vaccination. The chain recombines TRBV29-1 with TRBJ2-5, with 7 bases lining up with TRBD2. This TCR derives from an adult in good health. This CDR3 is CSVDGGGRAQYF. The CDR3 DNA is TGCAGCGTTGACGGGGGAGGGAGGGCCCAGTACTTC.